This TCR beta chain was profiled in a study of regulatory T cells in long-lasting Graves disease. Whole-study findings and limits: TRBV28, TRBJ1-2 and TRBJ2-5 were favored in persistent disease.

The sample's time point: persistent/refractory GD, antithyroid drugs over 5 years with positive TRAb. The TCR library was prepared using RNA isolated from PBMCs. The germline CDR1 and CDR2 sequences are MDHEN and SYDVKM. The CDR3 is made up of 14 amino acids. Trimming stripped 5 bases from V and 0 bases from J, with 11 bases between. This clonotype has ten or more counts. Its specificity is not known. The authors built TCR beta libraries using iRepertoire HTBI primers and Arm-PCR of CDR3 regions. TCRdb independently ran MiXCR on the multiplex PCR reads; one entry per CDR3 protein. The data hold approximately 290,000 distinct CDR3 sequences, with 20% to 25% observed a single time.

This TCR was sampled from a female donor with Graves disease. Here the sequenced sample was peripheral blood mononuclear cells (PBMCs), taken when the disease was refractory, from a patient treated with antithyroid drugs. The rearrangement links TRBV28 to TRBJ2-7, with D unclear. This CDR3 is CASSVDGNSYEQYF. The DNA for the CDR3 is TGTGCCAGCAGTGTGGACGGTAACTCCTACGAGCAGTACTTC.